The 15 T cell receptor beta chains below were found in one sample sequenced in a study of shared clonotypes between healthy human individuals. Method: immunoSEQ multiplex PCR; TCRdb's copy keeps in-frame clones and lacks some. The sample contains roughly 2 million clones, almost 96% of which appear only once. The specimen was naive CD4+ T cells sorted from blood. Subset indicated: CD45RA+ positively selected. The receptors derive from a man younger than 35 in good health.

The V and J genes are TRBV5-8 and TRBJ2-5; TRBD1 agrees at 10 bases. Germline CDR1 reads SGHTS; CDR2 reads YDEGEE. The CDR3 sequence is 16 residues long. V lost 0 bases and J lost 2; bases outside the gene matches: 4. The chain's CDR3 is CASSLDGTGVQETQYF. CDR3 DNA: TGTGCCAGCAGCTTGGACGGGACAGGGGTGCAAGAGACCCAGTACTTC.

The chain links TRBV6-6 to TRBJ2-7, with D hard to call. V was trimmed by 2 bases and J by 1 base, leaving 6 bases between them. Per germline, CDR1 MNHNY and CDR2 SVGAGI (reference sequence). This CDR3 is 13 amino acids long. CDR3 amino acids: CASSYAVSYEQYF. The CDR3 nucleotides read TGTGCCAGCAGTTACGCCGTTTCCTACGAGCAGTACTTC.

A few counts support this clone. The chain uses TRBV18 and TRBJ2-2; no firm D call. The germline CDR1 and CDR2 sequences are KGHSH and LQKENI. The CDR3 length is 14 residues. Deletions cut 0 bases from V and 0 bases from J, with 2 bases between. The CDR3 nucleotides are TGTGCCAGCTCACCACCCCCGAACACCGGGGAGCTGTTTTTT. Its protein product is CASSPPPNTGELFF. The variable domain in full, with the rest retrieved from reference TRBV18 and TRBJ2-2, is NAGVMQNPRHLVRRRGQEARLRCSPMKGHSHVYWYRQLPEEGLKFMVYLQKENIIDESGMPKERFSAEFPKEGPSILRIQQVVRGDSAAYFCASSPPPNTGELFFGEGSRLTVL.

This clone has only one observation. The chain uses TRBV6-5 and TRBJ1-2; D is perhaps TRBD1 (6 bases). Per germline, CDR1 MNHEY and CDR2 SVGAGI. V was trimmed by 8 bases and J by 7 bases, leaving 17 bases between them. The CDR3 covers 13 residues. As DNA, the CDR3 is TGTGCCAGCCATCCCGCAGGGGTGGGTGGCTACACCTTC. It translates to CASHPAGVGGYTF.

The chain links TRBV10-1 to TRBJ2-7; 7 bases align to TRBD1. Trimming removed 0 bases from V and 2 bases from J; junction bases left unmatched: 1. CDR1 is WNHNN, CDR2 SYGVQD, per germline (reference sequence). CDR3 size: 14 residues. The CDR3 DNA reads as TGCGCCAGCAGTGAGTCAACAGGGGCCTACGAGCAGTACTTC. Amino acids: CASSESTGAYEQYF.

A word on this clone: Other DNA sequences within the sample encode an identical CDR3. CDR3 residues: CSVEGQGSYGYTF. The DNA for the CDR3 is TGCAGCGTTGAAGGGCAGGGATCCTATGGCTACACCTTC. V gene TRBV29-1 combines with J gene TRBJ1-2, with D perhaps TRBD1 (5 bases). Trimming cost V 1 base and J 4 bases, with 10 bases left between them. CDR1 is SQVTM and CDR2 is ANQGSEA in the germline V gene. This CDR3 contains 13 residues.

This clone appeared a few times. The rearrangement uses TRBV19 and TRBJ2-4, with D unresolved. In germline, CDR1 is LNHDA, CDR2 SQIVND (reference sequence). CDR3 size: 16 residues. V lost 1 base to trimming and J lost 0 bases, with 10 bases between them. Here the CDR3 reads CASSIVGSVAKNIQYF. CDR3 DNA sequence: TGTGCCAGTAGTATAGTGGGCTCAGTAGCCAAAAACATTCAGTACTTC.

This chain links TRBV6-5 with TRBJ1-6; 7 bases are shared with TRBD1. The CDR3 totals 15 residues. V lost 1 base to trimming and J lost 10 bases; unmatched junction nucleotides: 7. Germline values: CDR1 MNHEY, CDR2 SVGAGI. The CDR3 sequence is CASSYFPQGSSPLHF. The CDR3 DNA is TGTGCCAGCAGTTACTTCCCACAGGGGAGCTCACCCCTCCACTTT.

The rearrangement joins TRBV27 to TRBJ2-2, with D perhaps TRBD1 (5 bases). The CDR3 has 12 amino acids. Germline V gives CDR1 MNHEY, CDR2 SMNVEV (reference sequence). The V end lost 6 bases, the J end lost 7 bases, and 9 bases lay between the germline ends. CDR3 sequence (DNA): TGTGCCAGCAGCCCTAGGGGCGGGGAGCTGTTTTTT. It specifies CASSPRGGELFF.

This rearrangement joins TRBV7-8 to TRBJ2-7; 9 positions agree with TRBD1. V lost 1 base to trimming and J lost 1 base; unmatched junction nucleotides: 2. The germline gives CDR1 SGHVS, CDR2 FQNEAQ. The CDR3 length is 15 residues. Here the CDR3 DNA reads TGTGCCAGCAGCTTAGTCGGGACAGGGTCCTACGAGCAGTACTTC. It specifies CASSLVGTGSYEQYF.

This chain uses TRBV7-3 with TRBJ1-2; D is possibly TRBD1 (5 bases). Germline loops: CDR1 SGHTA, CDR2 FQGTGA. V was clipped by 2 bases and J by 5 bases, with 18 bases between them. The CDR3 loop spans 16 amino acids. This chain's CDR3 is CASSLGPGREGYGYTF. CDR3 sequence (DNA): TGTGCCAGCAGCTTAGGCCCAGGCAGGGAGGGGTATGGCTACACCTTC.

The chain uses TRBV7-2 and TRBJ2-7; 12 bases align to TRBD2. Germline trimming cut 4 bases from V and 3 bases from J; bases unmatched to any gene: 7. In germline, CDR1 is SGHTA, CDR2 FQGNSA. The CDR3 is 16 amino acids. The CDR3 region has the DNA TGTGCCAGCAGCTGGAAGAGACTAGCGGGGGACTACGAGCAGTACTTC. Encoded protein: CASSWKRLAGDYEQYF.

This chain connects TRBV5-1 to TRBJ2-1; D is perhaps TRBD1 (5 bases). This CDR3 spans 12 amino acids. V shed 0 bases and J shed 11 bases, with 9 bases lying between them. The germline gives CDR1 SGHRS, CDR2 YFSETQ. CDR3 sequence (DNA): TGCGCCAGCAGCTTGGCTGGACAAAAGCAGTTCTTC. This gives the protein CASSLAGQKQFF. The whole variable domain, filled in from reference TRBV5-1 and TRBJ2-1, reads KAGVTQTPRYLIKTRGQQVTLSCSPISGHRSVSWYQQTPGQGLQFLFEYFSETQRNKGNFPGRFSGRQFSNSRSEMNVSTLELGDSALYLCASSLAGQKQFFGPGTRLTVL.

The chain recombines TRBV6-5 with TRBJ1-6; D ambiguous. The CDR3 consists of 14 residues. The germline gives CDR1 MNHEY, CDR2 SVGAGI. Trimming left V 5 bases short and J 9 bases short, with 14 bases between. The CDR3 DNA reads as TGTGCCAGCAGTCCTTGGGAAACGGGTTCACCCCTCCACTTT. Translating gives CASSPWETGSPLHF.

The chain recombines TRBV6-1 with TRBJ2-7; weak D call: TRBD1 (5 bases). V was clipped by 6 bases and J by 3 bases, with 12 bases between them. The CDR3 length is 13 residues. Per the germline V gene, CDR1 is MNHNS and CDR2 is SASEGT. The CDR3 DNA sequence: TGTGCCAGCAGCTCAGGGATCGGCTACGAGCAGTACTTC. It codes for CASSSGIGYEQYF.